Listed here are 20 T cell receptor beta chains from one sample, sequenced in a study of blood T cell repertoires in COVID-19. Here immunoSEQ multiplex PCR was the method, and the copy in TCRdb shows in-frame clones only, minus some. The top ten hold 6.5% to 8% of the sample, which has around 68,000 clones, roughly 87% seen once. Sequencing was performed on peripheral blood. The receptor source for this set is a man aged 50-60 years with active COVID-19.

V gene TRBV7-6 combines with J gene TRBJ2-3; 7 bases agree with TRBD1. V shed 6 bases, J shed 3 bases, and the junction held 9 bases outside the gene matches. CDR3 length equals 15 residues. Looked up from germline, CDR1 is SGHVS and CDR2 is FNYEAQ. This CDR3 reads CASRNSLRGTDTQYF. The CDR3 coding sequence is TGTGCCAGCAGAAACTCCCTCAGGGGGACAGATACGCAGTATTTT.

CDR3 amino acids: CASSPSSGDYNEQFF. CDR3 sequence (DNA): TGTGCCAGCAGCCCATCTAGCGGAGACTACAATGAGCAGTTCTTC. The genes are TRBV14 and TRBJ2-1; TRBD2 matches at 7 bases. Germline V gene data show CDR1 as SGHDN and CDR2 as FVKESK. The CDR3 covers 15 residues. Germline trimming cut 4 bases from V and 3 bases from J; bases unmatched to any gene: 6.

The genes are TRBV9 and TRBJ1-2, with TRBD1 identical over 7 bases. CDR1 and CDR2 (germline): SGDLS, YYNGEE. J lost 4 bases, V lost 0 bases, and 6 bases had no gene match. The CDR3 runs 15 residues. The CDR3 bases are TGTGCCAGCAGCGTAGATCCCAACAGGGGCTATGGCTACACCTTC. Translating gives CASSVDPNRGYGYTF.

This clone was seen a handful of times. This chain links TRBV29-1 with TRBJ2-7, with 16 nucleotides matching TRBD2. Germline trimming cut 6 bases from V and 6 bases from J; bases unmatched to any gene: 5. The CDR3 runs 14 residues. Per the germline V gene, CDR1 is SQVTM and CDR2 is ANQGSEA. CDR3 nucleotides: TGCAGCGTGGGGACTAGCGGGAGGGCCCTCGAGCAGTACTTC. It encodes CSVGTSGRALEQYF.

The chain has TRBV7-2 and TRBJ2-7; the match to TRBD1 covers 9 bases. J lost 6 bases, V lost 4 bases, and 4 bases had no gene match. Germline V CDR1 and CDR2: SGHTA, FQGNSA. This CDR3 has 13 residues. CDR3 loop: CASSSDRGGEQYF. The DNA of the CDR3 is TGTGCCAGCAGCTCGGACAGGGGAGGCGAGCAGTACTTC.

CDR3 protein: CASSYSGSITNYGYTF. Written as DNA, the CDR3 is TGTGCCAGCAGTTACTCGGGCAGCATCACTAACTATGGCTACACCTTC. The chain is built from TRBV6-6 and TRBJ1-2, with D hard to call. The CDR3 is made up of 16 amino acids. From germline, CDR1 is MNHNY and CDR2 SVGAGI (reference sequence). The V and J ends lost 0 bases and 0 bases respectively, with 11 bases between them.

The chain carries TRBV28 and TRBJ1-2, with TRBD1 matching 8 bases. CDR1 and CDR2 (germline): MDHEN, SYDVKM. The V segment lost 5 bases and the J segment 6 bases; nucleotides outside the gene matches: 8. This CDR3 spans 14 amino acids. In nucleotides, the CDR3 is TGTGCCAGCAGTACTCCAGGGGGCGCTAATGGCTACACCTTC. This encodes CASSTPGGANGYTF.

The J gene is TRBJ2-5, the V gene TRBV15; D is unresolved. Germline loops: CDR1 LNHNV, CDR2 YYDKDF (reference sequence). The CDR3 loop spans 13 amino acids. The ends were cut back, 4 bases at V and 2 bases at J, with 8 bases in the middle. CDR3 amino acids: CATSKLIQETQYF. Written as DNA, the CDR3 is TGTGCCACCAGCAAACTAATACAAGAGACCCAGTACTTC. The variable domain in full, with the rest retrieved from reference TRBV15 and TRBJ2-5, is DAMVIQNPRYQVTQFGKPVTLSCSQTLNHNVMYWYQQKSSQAPKLLFHYYDKDFNNEADTPDNFQSRRPNTSFCFLDIRSPGLGDTAMYLCATSKLIQETQYFGPGTRLLVL.

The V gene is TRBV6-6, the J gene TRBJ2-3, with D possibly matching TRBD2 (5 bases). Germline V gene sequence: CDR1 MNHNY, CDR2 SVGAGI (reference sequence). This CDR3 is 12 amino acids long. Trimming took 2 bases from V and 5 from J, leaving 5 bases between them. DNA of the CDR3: TGTGCCAGCAGTTACGGACTAGATACGCAGTATTTT. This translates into CASSYGLDTQYF.

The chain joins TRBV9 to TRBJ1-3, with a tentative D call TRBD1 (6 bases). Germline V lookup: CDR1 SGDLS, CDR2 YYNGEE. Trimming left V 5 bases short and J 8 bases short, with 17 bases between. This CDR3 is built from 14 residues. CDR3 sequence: CASRDTGPGDTIYF. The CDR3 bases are TGTGCCAGCAGAGATACAGGGCCTGGGGACACCATATATTTT.

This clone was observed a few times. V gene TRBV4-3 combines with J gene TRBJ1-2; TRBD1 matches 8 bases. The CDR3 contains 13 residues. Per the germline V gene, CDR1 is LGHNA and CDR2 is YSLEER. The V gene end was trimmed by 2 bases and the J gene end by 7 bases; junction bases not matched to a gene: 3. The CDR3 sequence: CASSQRQGTGYTF. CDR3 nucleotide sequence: TGCGCCAGCAGCCAACGACAGGGGACTGGCTACACCTTC.

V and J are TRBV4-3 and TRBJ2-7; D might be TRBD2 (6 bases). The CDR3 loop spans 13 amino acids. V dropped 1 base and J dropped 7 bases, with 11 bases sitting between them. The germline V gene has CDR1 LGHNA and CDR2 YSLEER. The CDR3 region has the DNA TGCGCCAGCAGCCAAGGCGCGGGAACGGAGCAGTACTTC. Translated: CASSQGAGTEQYF.

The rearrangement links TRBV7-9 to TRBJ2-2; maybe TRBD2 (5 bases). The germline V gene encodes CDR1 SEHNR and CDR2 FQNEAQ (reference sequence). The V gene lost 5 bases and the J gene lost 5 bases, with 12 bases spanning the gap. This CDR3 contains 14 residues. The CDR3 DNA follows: TGTGCCAGCAGCCCGCTAACGGGAACCGGGGAGCTGTTTTTT. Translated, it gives CASSPLTGTGELFF.

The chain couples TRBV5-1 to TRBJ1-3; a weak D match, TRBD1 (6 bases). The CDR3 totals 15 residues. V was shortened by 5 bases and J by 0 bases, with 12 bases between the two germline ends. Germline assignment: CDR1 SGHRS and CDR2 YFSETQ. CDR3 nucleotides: TGCGCCAGCAGTTGGCAGGGGAGCTCTGGAAACACCATATATTTT. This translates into CASSWQGSSGNTIYF.

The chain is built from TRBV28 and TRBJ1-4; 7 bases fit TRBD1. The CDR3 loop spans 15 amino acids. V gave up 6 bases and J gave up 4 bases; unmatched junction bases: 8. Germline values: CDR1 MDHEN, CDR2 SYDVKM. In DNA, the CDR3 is TGTGCCAGCAGCACAAGACAGGGCCTTAATGAAAAACTGTTTTTT. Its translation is CASSTRQGLNEKLFF. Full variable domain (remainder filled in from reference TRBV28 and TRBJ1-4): DVKVTQSSRYLVKRTGEKVFLECVQDMDHENMFWYRQDPGLGLRLIYFSYDVKMKEKGDIPEGYSVSREKKERFSLILESASTNQTSMYLCASSTRQGLNEKLFFGSGTQLSVL.

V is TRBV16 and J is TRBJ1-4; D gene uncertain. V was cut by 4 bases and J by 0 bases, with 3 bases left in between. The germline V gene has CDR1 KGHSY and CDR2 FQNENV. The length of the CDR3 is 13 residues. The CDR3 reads CASSLATNEKLFF. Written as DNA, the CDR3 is TGTGCCAGCAGCCTCGCAACTAATGAAAAACTGTTTTTT.

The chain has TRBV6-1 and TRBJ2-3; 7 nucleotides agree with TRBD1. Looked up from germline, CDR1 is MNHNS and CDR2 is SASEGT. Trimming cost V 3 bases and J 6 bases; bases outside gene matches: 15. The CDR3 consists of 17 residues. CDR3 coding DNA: TGTGCCAGCAGTGAGAGAGGGGGCGGAATCTCCCCGGATACGCAGTATTTT. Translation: CASSERGGGISPDTQYF.

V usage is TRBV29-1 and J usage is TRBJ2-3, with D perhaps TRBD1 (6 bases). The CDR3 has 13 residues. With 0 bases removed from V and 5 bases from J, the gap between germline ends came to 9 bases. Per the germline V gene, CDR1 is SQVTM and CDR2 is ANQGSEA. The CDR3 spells CSVEDRGGDTQYF. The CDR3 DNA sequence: TGCAGCGTTGAAGATAGAGGGGGAGATACGCAGTATTTT.

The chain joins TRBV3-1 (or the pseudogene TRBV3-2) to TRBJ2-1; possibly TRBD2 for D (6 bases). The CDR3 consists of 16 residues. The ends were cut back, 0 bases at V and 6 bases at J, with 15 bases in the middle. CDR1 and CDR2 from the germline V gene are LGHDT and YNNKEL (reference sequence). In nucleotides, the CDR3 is TGTGCCAGCAGCCAAGACGGGGGTATTTGGTCCAATGAGCAGTTCTTC. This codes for CASSQDGGIWSNEQFF.

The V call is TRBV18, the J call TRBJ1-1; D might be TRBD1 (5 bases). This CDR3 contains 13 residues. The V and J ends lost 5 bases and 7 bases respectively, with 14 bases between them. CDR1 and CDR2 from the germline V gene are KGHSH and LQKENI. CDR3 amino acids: CASSTRRQLEAFF. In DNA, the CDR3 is TGTGCCAGCTCAACACGGAGACAGCTTGAAGCTTTCTTT.